This T cell receptor (beta chain) was obtained from a study of blood T cell repertoires in COVID-19. Study-wide background: T cells, B-cell-depleted T cells, or PBMCs provided the cDNA or gDNA that served as material.

Germline V lookup: CDR1 SGHRS, CDR2 YFSETQ. V lost 1 base and J 3 bases, leaving 15 bases between the germline ends. The CDR3 extends over 16 amino acids. Researchers sorted participants into cohorts using their self-reported clinical history. Cohort 3 recovered donors had two negative PCRs, clearance, or symptom resolution. Only in-frame clones appear in the TCRdb table, and some are missing; sequencing was by immunoSEQ multiplex PCR. This repertoire shows hundreds of thousands of clones, around 88% found once; its top ten account for about 6%. The genes are TRBV5-1 and TRBJ2-3, with D perhaps TRBD2 (6 bases). Sequenced: PBMCs or T cells enriched from blood (not recorded which). The receptor was isolated from a woman between 40 and 50 years old who had recovered from COVID-19. The CDR3 nucleotides read TGCGCCAGCAGCTTGATAACGGGAGTAGGTACAGATACGCAGTATTTT. Protein: CASSLITGVGTDTQYF.